What follows describes a single T cell receptor beta chain. TCRdb's table, derived via immunoSEQ multiplex PCR, lists solely in-frame clones and lacks some. The data contain 48,000 or so clones, just over 85% of them seen just once; the ten biggest clones take up less than 3%. This sample is drawn from a study of blood T cell repertoires in COVID-19. The CDR3 sequence is 19 residues long. Germline CDR1 SGHVS, CDR2 FNYEAQ. The ends lost 4 bases at V and 8 bases at J; junction bases unmatched: 18. The TCR was taken from a woman aged 80 or over with COVID-19, enrolled during active disease. The material sequenced was peripheral blood. The chain joins TRBV7-6 to TRBJ2-1; 12 positions agree with TRBD2. DNA for the CDR3: TGTGCCAGCAGCTCGAGACTAGCGGGGGAGGTAACGGGGGAGGATGAGCAGTTCTTC. Translated, it gives CASSSRLAGEVTGEDEQFF.